This TCR beta chain was documented in a study of chemoradiotherapy in HPV16-positive cancers. Whole-study context: Functional T-cell assays on a couple of HPV16-positive patients' cells defined candidate HPV-specific clones and common TCR motifs. Study-level results: Candidate HPV-specific clones and E7-related TCR motifs grew in tumor during treatment.

The V gene's germline CDR1 is MGHDK and CDR2 SYGVNS. This CDR3 region has 14 residues. With 8 bases clipped from V and 6 bases from J, the junction kept 7 bases outside the gene matches. On this clone: The antigen remains unidentified.

The assay was immunoSEQ multiplex PCR, and TCRdb's table has in-frame clones only and misses some. The table has about 1,500 clones, more than 70% seen once. The sequence was obtained from a human donor with HPV-associated anogenital cancer. The specimen comprised tumor tissue, sampled from a patient who underwent chemoradiotherapy. This chain links TRBV25-1 with TRBJ2-1; TRBD2 agrees at 10 bases. CDR3 sequence: CASSLAGDLNEQFF. CDR3 bases: TGTGCCAGCTCTCTAGCGGGAGACCTCAATGAGCAGTTCTTC.